These 8 T cell receptor beta chains share one sample of origin, sequenced in a study of blood T cell repertoires in COVID-19. Generated by immunoSEQ multiplex PCR, the TCRdb table keeps only in-frame clones and is missing some. The sample consists of approximately 140,000 clones, around 87% of them appearing once. Input material: peripheral blood. These receptors came from a man aged 65 to 79 with active COVID-19.

The CDR3 protein is CASTISATGTANTEAFF. In DNA, the CDR3 is TGTGCCAGCACCATATCCGCCACCGGGACAGCGAACACTGAAGCTTTCTTT. The V gene is TRBV2, the J gene TRBJ1-1, with 7 bases fitting TRBD1. This CDR3 contains 17 residues. Germline loops: CDR1 SNHLY, CDR2 FYNNEI. V shed 7 bases, J shed 1 base, and the junction held 15 bases outside the gene matches.

This chain uses TRBV10-3 with TRBJ2-3; 7 bases are a match to TRBD2. The CDR3 covers 15 residues. V shed 2 bases, J shed 5 bases, and the junction held 7 bases outside the gene matches. Germline values: CDR1 ENHRY, CDR2 SYGVKD. This chain's CDR3 is CAISETGLGLDTQYF. In DNA, the CDR3 is TGTGCCATCAGTGAGACTGGACTAGGGTTAGATACGCAGTATTTT.

The V gene is TRBV9, the J gene TRBJ1-4; TRBD1 might be the D (5 bases). Germline-derived CDR1 and CDR2 are SGDLS and YYNGEE. There are 14 residues in the CDR3. V dropped 0 bases and J dropped 8 bases, with 11 bases sitting between them. In DNA form, the CDR3 reads TGTGCCAGCAGCGTAGGACCGCCAGGGGAAAAACTGTTTTTT. Amino acids: CASSVGPPGEKLFF.

This chain links TRBV2 with TRBJ1-5; 7 bases are shared with TRBD1. This CDR3 is 15 amino acids long. With V trimmed by 7 bases and J by 0 bases, 6 bases remained unmatched. Germline V gives CDR1 SNHLY, CDR2 FYNNEI. Here the CDR3 reads CASKQGPSSNQPQHF. CDR3 nucleotide sequence: TGTGCCAGCAAACAGGGGCCCTCTAGCAATCAGCCCCAGCATTTT.

The chain has TRBV10-1 and TRBJ2-4; possibly TRBD2 for D (5 bases). Per germline, CDR1 WNHNN and CDR2 SYGVQD (reference sequence). CDR3 length: 14 amino acids. V dropped 2 bases and J dropped 1 base, with 6 bases sitting between them. CDR3 bases: TGCGCCAGCAGTGAGCCGGGGGCCAAAAACATTCAGTACTTC. Translation: CASSEPGAKNIQYF.

The V gene is TRBV24-1, the J gene TRBJ2-1; TRBD1 might be the D (6 bases). Germline CDR1 is KGHDR and CDR2 is SFDVKD. The CDR3 runs 14 residues. V was clipped by 3 bases and J by 9 bases, with 14 bases between them. This chain's CDR3 is CATSDRAGELEQFF. The CDR3 DNA reads as TGTGCCACCAGTGATCGGGCAGGGGAGCTTGAGCAGTTCTTC.

The chain combines TRBV27 with TRBJ2-7, with 7 positions matching TRBD2. Germline V CDR1 and CDR2: MNHEY, SMNVEV (reference sequence). Trimming took 2 bases from V and 6 from J; bases not matched to a gene: 13. The CDR3 is 16 residues long. The CDR3 loop reads CASSLGYTSEVFEQYF. The CDR3, as DNA: TGTGCCAGCAGTTTAGGCTATACTAGCGAGGTGTTCGAGCAGTACTTC.

The genes are TRBV3-1 (or the pseudogene TRBV3-2) and TRBJ1-3, with 7 positions matching TRBD1. Germline CDR1 is LGHDT and CDR2 is YNNKEL (reference sequence). Losses at the gene ends were 4 bases for V and 1 base for J; bases not matched to a gene: 7. This CDR3 spans 16 amino acids. The CDR3 is CASSREDRRSGNTIYF. The CDR3 nucleotides read TGTGCCAGCAGCCGGGAGGACAGGAGGTCTGGAAACACCATATATTTT.